This TCR beta chain was recovered during a study of T cells in Graves' hyperthyroidism and ophthalmopathy. Study-level results: The majority of expanded thyroid clonotypes above 0.001 also appeared in blood.

With a duration under 2 months, the hyperthyroidism was newly diagnosed in patients aged 18 to 65. Uncontrolled infection, other autoimmune disease, pregnancy or lactation disqualified patients from enrolment. This clonotype was seen repeatedly, ten times or more. Its antigen is unknown. The CDR3 regions of TCR beta were amplified from RNA transcripts. The HTBI set primed first-round TCR CDR3 RT-PCR. TCRdb re-called the multiplex PCR reads through MiXCR, storing one row per CDR3 protein. The repertoire holds hundreds of thousands of distinct CDR3 sequences, with approximately 13% as singletons. This CDR3 is built from 15 residues. Germline CDR1 MNHEY, CDR2 SVGEGT. V gave up 1 base and J gave up 3 bases; unmatched junction bases: 4.

Input material: blood. The TCR comes from a woman between 18 and 29 years old with Graves' hyperthyroidism. J is TRBJ2-5 and V is TRBV6-2 or TRBV6-3; TRBD1 agrees at 8 bases. In DNA form, the CDR3 reads TGTGCCAGCAGTTACTGGACAGGGAGAGAAGAGACCCAGTACTTC. It codes for CASSYWTGREETQYF.